This entry describes one TCR beta chain. The antigen is undetermined. The authors ran a second PCR of 7 to 11 cycles using a sample-barcoded 5' primer and a J-beta primer mix. A template-switch adaptor that had 12 random nucleotides put a tag on each cDNA molecule. TCRdb independently ran MiXCR on the 5' RACE reads; one entry per CDR3 protein. The sample shows roughly 900,000 distinct CDR3 sequences, about 48% of them seen only once. This entry belongs to a study of blood T cells in healthy people across ages. Points from the study as a whole: While age rose, TCR beta diversity per million T cells dropped in a roughly linear way. Diversity was higher, and naive CD4+ cells more numerous, in long-lived donors than in aged donors.

Germline V gene sequence: CDR1 MGHDK, CDR2 SYGVNS. V was cut by 6 bases and J by 0 bases, with 26 bases left in between. The CDR3 totals 19 residues. The V gene is TRBV25-1, the J gene TRBJ1-2; D possibly corresponds to TRBD1 (6 bases). The sequence was obtained from a man aged 25-40 years in good health. Material: blood. The CDR3 coding sequence is TGTGCCAGCAGGGGTTTCTTCTCGACTGCTAGGGGGGCTAACTATGGCTACACCTTC. Its protein product is CASRGFFSTARGANYGYTF.